The entry below gives a single T cell receptor (beta chain) sequence along with its context. No antigen is known for it. Researchers ran the PCR with 60 Vbeta and 13 Jbeta primers. Profiling relied on immunoSEQ multiplex PCR, and the TCRdb table lists in-frame clones only, not all of them. The data show 95,000 to 150,000 clones, with 80% to 90% seen just once and 1.5% to 2% held by the top ten. Germline V CDR1 and CDR2: SGDLS, YYNGEE. V shed 0 bases and J shed 9 bases, with 14 bases lying between them. The CDR3 totals 14 residues. This sample is drawn from a study of cytomegalovirus exposure and HLA in healthy donors. About the study: Most genotyped donors, approximately 77% of 300 to 400, had Caucasian-associated genetic ancestry.

Study-wide results and limits: Follow-up analysis found HLA locus-dependent TCR association rates, highest for DRB1 and lowest for HLA-C.

The genes are TRBV9 and TRBJ2-3, with D maybe TRBD2 (7 bases). The receptor comes from a man aged 35-49 years in good health and CMV-seronegative. The sample taken for sequencing was PBMCs. For the CDR3, the DNA is TGTGCCAGCAGCGTAGATTCCGGGGGGCGAACGCAGTATTTT. It is translated as CASSVDSGGRTQYF.